One sample yielded the 23 T cell receptor beta chains listed below, sequenced in a study of regulatory T cells in long-lasting Graves disease. This sample's time point: newly diagnosed GD, antithyroid drugs for less than 3 months. Construction of the TCR library relied on RNA isolated from PBMCs. Assembly of TCR beta libraries relied on iRepertoire HTBI primers together with Arm-PCR of CDR3 regions. TCRdb ran MiXCR on the multiplex PCR reads and lists one entry per CDR3 protein. The table includes about 430,000 distinct CDR3 sequences, about 15% detected once. A further study also used this sample, focusing on T cells in Graves' hyperthyroidism and ophthalmopathy.

This specimen consisted of peripheral blood mononuclear cells (PBMCs), obtained at new diagnosis, from a patient treated with antithyroid drugs. The receptors originated from a woman in her thirties or forties with Graves disease.

The chain carries TRBV12-3 or TRBV12-4 and TRBJ2-2; 12 positions match TRBD2. With V trimmed by 6 bases and J by 8 bases, 7 bases remained unmatched. CDR3 length: 15 amino acids. The CDR3 loop reads CASSPTSGGSGELFF. CDR3 nucleotides: TGTGCCAGCAGCCCAACTAGCGGGGGGAGTGGGGAGCTGTTTTTT.

This clonotype was seen a handful of times. The V call is TRBV2, the J call TRBJ1-3, with D unresolved. Germline lookup yields CDR1 SNHLY and CDR2 FYNNEI. CDR3 length: 14 amino acids. V lost 4 bases to trimming and J lost 0 bases, with 7 bases between them. The chain's CDR3 is CASSGGVSGNTIYF. For the CDR3, the DNA is TGTGCCAGCAGTGGAGGCGTCTCTGGAAACACCATATATTTT. The whole variable domain, remainder taken from reference TRBV2 and TRBJ1-3, is EPEVTQTPSHQVTQMGQEVILRCVPISNHLYFYWYRQILGQKVEFLVSFYNNEISEKSEIFDDQFSVERPDGSNFTLKIRSTKLEDSAMYFCASSGGVSGNTIYFGEGSWLTVV.

This sequence joins TRBV12-3 or TRBV12-4 and TRBJ1-2; D gene ambiguous. Trimming took off 1 base at V and 3 bases at J, with 12 bases between the two ends. The CDR3 loop spans 15 amino acids. CDR3 protein: CASSLVSTDHYGYTF. The CDR3 coding sequence is TGTGCCAGCAGTTTAGTAAGCACGGATCACTATGGCTACACCTTC.

This clonotype was counted many times. The chain is built from TRBV14 and TRBJ1-2; the D is unclear. CDR1 SGHDN and CDR2 FVKESK come from the germline V gene. The CDR3 spans 13 residues. Deletions cut 1 base from V and 2 bases from J, with 5 bases between. The CDR3 loop is CASSQVRNYGYTF. CDR3 DNA: TGTGCCAGCAGCCAAGTGAGGAACTATGGCTACACCTTC.

This clonotype was counted ten times or more. This chain's CDR3 is CASSPGRINEKLFF. The CDR3 coding sequence is TGTGCCAGCTCACCAGGGCGGATTAATGAAAAACTGTTTTTT. The chain combines TRBV18 with TRBJ1-4; D not certain. Between the trimmed V and J ends, which lost 2 bases and 4 bases, there was a span of 8 bases. Germline CDR1 is KGHSH and CDR2 is LQKENI. This CDR3 is 14 amino acids long.

The CDR3, as DNA: TGTGCCTGGGATCTAGCGGGAGGGTATGAGCAGTTCTTC. Translating it yields CAWDLAGGYEQFF. The J gene is TRBJ2-1, the V gene TRBV30; 12 bases are shared with TRBD2. Looked up from germline, CDR1 is GTSNPN and CDR2 is SVGIG (reference sequence). CDR3 length: 13 residues. Losses at the gene ends were 5 bases for V and 8 bases for J; bases not matched to a gene: 4. Drawing the rest from reference TRBV30 and TRBJ2-1, the complete variable domain is SQTIHQWPATLVQPVGSPLSLECTVEGTSNPNLYWYRQAAGRGLQLLFYSVGIGQISSEVPQNLSASRPQDRQFILSSKKLLLSDSGFYLCAWDLAGGYEQFFGPGTRLTVL.

The chain couples TRBV6-1 to TRBJ2-7; D remains unclear. The CDR3 runs to 11 residues. Between the trimmed V and J ends, which lost 10 bases and 2 bases, there was a span of 9 bases. The germline V gene has CDR1 MNHNS and CDR2 SASEGT. The CDR3 DNA follows: TGTGCCACCCTTAATACCTACGAGCAGTACTTC. Translated: CATLNTYEQYF.

The chain links TRBV5-1 to TRBJ2-1, with D perhaps being TRBD1 or TRBD2 (5 bases each). The CDR3 runs 15 residues. Germline V CDR1 and CDR2: SGHRS, YFSETQ. V was shortened by 3 bases and J by 8 bases, with 18 bases between the two germline ends. The chain's CDR3 is CASSSGYSVSDEQFF. In DNA, the CDR3 is TGCGCCAGCAGCTCAGGGTATAGCGTTTCGGATGAGCAGTTCTTC. Full variable domain (remainder filled in from reference TRBV5-1 and TRBJ2-1): KAGVTQTPRYLIKTRGQQVTLSCSPISGHRSVSWYQQTPGQGLQFLFEYFSETQRNKGNFPGRFSGRQFSNSRSEMNVSTLELGDSALYLCASSSGYSVSDEQFFGPGTRLTVL.

This clonotype was counted at least ten times. The chain couples TRBV5-6 to TRBJ1-1; TRBD1 matches 8 bases. Germline CDR1 SGHDT, CDR2 YYEEEE. There are 15 residues in the CDR3. V gave up 4 bases and J gave up 3 bases; unmatched junction bases: 8. DNA of the CDR3: TGTGCCAGCAGCCCAAGAGGACAGGGCTACACTGAAGCTTTCTTT. Translating it yields CASSPRGQGYTEAFF.

The chain joins TRBV29-1 to TRBJ2-2; D gene unclear. CDR3 length: 13 amino acids. Between the trimmed V and J ends, which lost 4 bases and 0 bases, there was a span of 6 bases. From germline, CDR1 is SQVTM and CDR2 ANQGSEA. The CDR3 bases are TGCAGCGTTGGGCAAACGAACACCGGGGAGCTGTTTTTT. Translation: CSVGQTNTGELFF.

This clonotype was counted ten times or more. The chain has TRBV5-5 and TRBJ2-1, with D unresolved. V was trimmed by 2 bases and J by 9 bases, leaving 6 bases between them. This CDR3 region has 11 residues. CDR1 and CDR2 (germline): SGHKS, YYEKEE (reference sequence). As DNA, the CDR3 is TGTGCCAGCAGCTTTTCGAGTGAGCAGTTCTTC. It translates to CASSFSSEQFF.

The chain has TRBV5-1 and TRBJ2-3; 10 nucleotides align to TRBD2. CDR3 size: 17 residues. The V segment lost 4 bases and the J segment 5 bases; nucleotides outside the gene matches: 13. Germline CDR1 and CDR2: SGHRS and YFSETQ. CDR3 residues: CASSPVGSGRAGDTQYF. CDR3 nucleotide sequence: TGCGCCAGCAGCCCGGTAGGAAGCGGGAGGGCTGGAGATACGCAGTATTTT.

The sample holds many counts of this clonotype. This chain joins TRBV6-1 and TRBJ2-7, with D unresolved. Germline V gives CDR1 MNHNS, CDR2 SASEGT. This CDR3 comprises 14 residues. V shed 8 bases and J shed 0 bases, with 14 bases lying between them. CDR3 DNA sequence: TGTGCCAGCCAGGCTAGGGCCGACTCCTACGAGCAGTACTTC. This translates into CASQARADSYEQYF.

This chain links TRBV9 with TRBJ2-3; D is perhaps TRBD2 (5 bases). The length of the CDR3 is 16 residues. The V gene lost 0 bases and the J gene lost 5 bases, with 16 bases spanning the gap. Germline lookup yields CDR1 SGDLS and CDR2 YYNGEE. The CDR3 sequence is CASSVAPGRGGDTQYF. The CDR3 region has the DNA TGTGCCAGCAGCGTAGCGCCCGGAAGAGGAGGAGATACGCAGTATTTT.

Ten or more counts support this clonotype. A read error may account for a junction end that differs from germline. The CDR3 loop is CASSLAGPGDTQYF. The CDR3 nucleotides read TGTGCCAGCAGTCTAGCGGGACCGGGGGATACGCAGTATTTT. The chain couples TRBV12-3 or TRBV12-4 to TRBJ2-3; TRBD2 matches at 9 bases. This CDR3 is 14 amino acids long.

A note on this clonotype: It differs at one base from a far larger clone, so likely a read error. The chain employs TRBV3-1 and TRBJ1-1, with a possible D match to TRBD1 (5 bases). Germline lookup yields CDR1 LGHDT and CDR2 YNNKEL (reference sequence). V lost 4 bases and J 0 bases, leaving 9 bases between the germline ends. This CDR3 comprises 14 residues. The CDR3 protein is CASSPGLLNTEAFF. The CDR3 bases are TGTGCCAGCAGCCCGGGACTTCTGAACACTGAAGCTTTCTTT.

This clonotype was recorded many times. The V call is TRBV7-2, the J call TRBJ2-7; D is possibly TRBD2 (6 bases). The germline gives CDR1 SGHTA, CDR2 FQGNSA. Trimming left V 1 base short and J 7 bases short, with 14 bases between. CDR3 length equals 14 residues. The CDR3 coding sequence is TGTGCCAGCAGCTTAGAGTCGGGAGAGGGAGAGCAGTACTTC. Translating it yields CASSLESGEGEQYF.

This clonotype has only a few counts. The V gene is TRBV6-5, the J gene TRBJ1-2; 8 bases match TRBD1. V lost 0 bases, J lost 3 bases, and 6 bases stayed unmatched. CDR3 length: 16 amino acids. Germline CDR1 is MNHEY and CDR2 is SVGAGI. CDR3 sequence reads: CASSYSPGGYDYGYTF. The CDR3 DNA reads as TGTGCCAGCAGTTACTCGCCAGGGGGCTACGACTATGGCTACACCTTC.

This clonotype was recorded many times. This chain joins TRBV11-3 and TRBJ2-5; TRBD2 aligns across 12 bases. The J segment lost 2 bases and the V segment lost 7 bases, leaving 5 bases of the junction unmatched. Looked up from germline, CDR1 is SGHNT and CDR2 is YENEEA. The CDR3 consists of 15 residues. As DNA, the CDR3 is TGTGCCAGCACCGCGGGACTAGCGGGTCAAGAGACCCAGTACTTC. Protein product: CASTAGLAGQETQYF.

This clonotype was detected a few times. The chain couples TRBV7-9 to TRBJ2-1, with TRBD2 matching 11 bases. CDR3 length: 20 amino acids. Germline values: CDR1 SEHNR, CDR2 FQNEAQ (reference sequence). Losses at the gene ends were 4 bases for V and 1 base for J; bases not matched to a gene: 15. CDR3 amino acids: CASSSTDYSGRGSSYNEQFF. The CDR3 DNA sequence: TGTGCCAGCAGCTCCACCGATTATAGCGGGAGGGGGTCTTCCTACAATGAGCAGTTCTTC.

The J gene is TRBJ2-1, the V gene TRBV3-1, with D possibly being TRBD1 (6 bases). The CDR3 loop spans 16 amino acids. From germline, CDR1 is LGHDT and CDR2 YNNKEL (reference sequence). Trimming pared 2 bases from V and 4 bases from J, leaving 15 bases between. The CDR3 spells CASSQFPRGQYNEQFF. The CDR3 nucleotides are TGTGCCAGCAGCCAATTTCCCAGGGGCCAATACAATGAGCAGTTCTTC.

This clonotype occurred a few times. J is TRBJ2-7 and V is TRBV4-3; 8 bases are shared with TRBD2. Germline V CDR1 and CDR2: LGHNA, YSLEER. The CDR3 runs to 15 residues. The J segment lost 2 bases and the V segment lost 2 bases, leaving 5 bases of the junction unmatched. In nucleotides, the CDR3 is TGCGCCAGCAGCCAACCGGGACTAGGCCCCTACGAGCAGTACTTC. It translates to CASSQPGLGPYEQYF.

This chain's CDR3 is CASSQVGAGPLKDGYTF. CDR3 bases: TGCGCCAGCAGCCAAGTCGGCGCGGGCCCCTTGAAGGATGGCTACACCTTC. The V and J genes are TRBV4-1 and TRBJ1-2; no clear D gene. This CDR3 region has 17 residues. The germline V and J ends were trimmed by 1 base and 6 bases, with 21 bases remaining between them. The germline gives CDR1 MGHRA, CDR2 YSYEKL.